The 21 T cell receptor beta chains in this list originate from one sample, sequenced in a study of tumor-infiltrating lymphocytes in primary liver carcinoma. Between about 18 and 33 mg of unsorted bulk tissue served as the source from which RNA and DNA were co-extracted. Researchers generated TCR beta cDNA from approximately 0.55 ug of total RNA, relying on a constant-region primer. TCR beta libraries came from three nested multiplex PCR rounds using slightly modified ARM-PCR. TRBV1-TRBV30 forward and Cbeta reverse primers drove the first two roughly 11-cycle rounds. TCRdb reanalysed the multiplex PCR reads using MiXCR and keeps one entry per CDR3 protein. The sample has fewer than 80,000 distinct CDR3 sequences; roughly 72% are singletons. Sequenced material: tumor-adjacent normal liver tissue. These receptors were collected from a man aged 40-50 years with primary liver carcinoma and hepatitis B virus infection.

There are many counts of this clonotype. V gene TRBV5-5 combines with J gene TRBJ2-5; TRBD2 might be the D (6 bases). Trimming took 5 bases from V and 2 from J, leaving 16 bases between them. Germline V CDR1 and CDR2: SGHKS, YYEKEE (reference sequence). The CDR3 loop spans 15 amino acids. Here the CDR3 reads CASRRGGQRQETQYF. CDR3 bases: TGTGCCAGCAGACGGGGAGGCCAGCGGCAAGAGACCCAGTACTTC.

In its sample, this clonotype was seen once. This chain joins TRBV12-3 or TRBV12-4 and TRBJ2-5, with D possibly being TRBD2 (5 bases). V was clipped by 6 bases and J by 4 bases, with 12 bases between them. This CDR3 is 13 amino acids long. The CDR3: CASSPLVGETQYF. The CDR3 DNA is TGTGCCAGCAGCCCACTAGTGGGAGAGACCCAGTACTTC.

With respect to this clonotype: A read error may account for a junction end that differs from germline. The chain is built from TRBV6-1 and TRBJ1-1; D is possibly TRBD1 (5 bases). Germline loops: CDR1 MNHNS, CDR2 SASEGT. The CDR3 is 11 residues long. DNA for the CDR3: TGTCCCAGCAGGTCGACAGTTGAAGCTTTCTTT. Protein: CPSRSTVEAFF.

Worth noting for this clonotype: Here the CDR3 omits its conserved ending phenylalanine or tryptophan, so a read error is the likely source. The chain uses TRBV11-2 and TRBJ2-6; D perhaps matches TRBD2 (5 bases). The CDR3 has 15 residues. The germline gives CDR1 SGHAT, CDR2 FQNNGV. This CDR3 is CVTQRPRAGANVLTL. CDR3 in DNA: TGTGTCACCCAGCGGCCGCGCGCTGGGGCCAACGTCCTGACTTTA.

Of note for this clonotype: As the CDR3 is not closed by the conserved phenylalanine or tryptophan, this likely results from a read error. The chain is built from TRBV10-3 and TRBJ2-7; D remains ambiguous. The V and J ends lost 3 bases and 7 bases respectively, with 16 bases between them. Germline CDR1 ENHRY, CDR2 SYGVKD. The CDR3 has 14 amino acids. CDR3 coding DNA: TGTGCCATCAGTGAAGGGAATCTTAAGGATGAGCAGTACTTA. Encoded protein: CAISEGNLKDEQYL.

This clonotype was counted many times. This chain links TRBV11-2 with TRBJ1-4; a weak D match, TRBD1 (5 bases). V was cut by 0 bases and J by 14 bases, with 16 bases left in between. There are 14 residues in the CDR3. Germline V CDR1 and CDR2: SGHAT, FQNNGV. CDR3 DNA: TGTGCCAGCAGCTTAGATCTTGAGGGGCTCAGGCTGTTTTTT. This codes for CASSLDLEGLRLFF.

Points on this clonotype: Relative to the germline gene, one junction end is altered; a read error may explain this. The chain links TRBV14 to TRBJ2-7; D is ambiguous. This CDR3 is 13 amino acids long. Germline CDR1 reads SGHDN; CDR2 reads FVKESK. The CDR3 loop reads CASRQDLGYEQYF. CDR3 DNA: TGTGCCAGCAGACAAGATCTCGGCTACGAGCAGTACTTC.

In the case of this clonotype: Sequence at one end of the junction differs from germline and may be a read error. CDR3 nucleotides: TGTGCCAGCAGCCATGAAAGAAATGAGCAGTTCTTC. Encoded protein: CASSHERNEQFF. The chain recombines TRBV4-1 with TRBJ2-1; D uncertain. The CDR3 covers 12 residues. Germline V gives CDR1 MGHRA, CDR2 YSYEKL.

Note on this clonotype: One end of the junction is discordant with germline, which a read error may explain. The CDR3 loop reads CVSSGGPRTASNYGYTF. CDR3 bases: TGTGTCAGCAGTGGGGGCCCCAGGACAGCATCTAACTATGGCTACACCTTC. The chain is built from TRBV6-6 and TRBJ1-2; TRBD1 is a possible D gene (6 bases). The germline gives CDR1 MNHNY, CDR2 SVGAGI (reference sequence). This CDR3 comprises 17 residues.

V is TRBV14 and J is TRBJ1-1; D is undetermined. V shed 0 bases and J shed 5 bases, with 19 bases lying between them. From germline, CDR1 is SGHDN and CDR2 FVKESK. The CDR3 extends over 17 amino acids. DNA of the CDR3: TGTGCCAGCAGCCAAGACCCACTGTGGACCTCACATACTGAAGCTTTCTTT. Protein: CASSQDPLWTSHTEAFF.

This clonotype has a single count. An end of the junction differs from the germline gene, which may be a read error. V is TRBV4-1 and J is TRBJ2-7; D is tentatively TRBD1 or TRBD2 (5 bases each). The germline V gene encodes CDR1 MGHRA and CDR2 YSYEKL. The CDR3 has 17 residues. CDR3 residues: CANSQRTGARGAYEQYF. DNA of the CDR3: TGCGCCAACAGCCAACGGACTGGCGCCCGAGGGGCCTACGAGCAGTACTTC.

This clonotype was found once. One junction end disagrees with the germline gene, perhaps due to a read error. The chain is built from TRBV29-1 and TRBJ2-1; TRBD2 aligns across 7 bases. Germline lookup yields CDR1 SQVTM and CDR2 ANQGSEA. The CDR3 totals 12 residues. In DNA, the CDR3 is TGCAACGCTGACGGGAGGAGATTTGAGCAGTTATTC. Translating it yields CNADGRRFEQLF.

The J gene is TRBJ2-7, the V gene TRBV4-1; the D is unclear. V gave up 4 bases and J gave up 7 bases, with 20 bases separating them. This CDR3 is built from 15 residues. The germline V gene encodes CDR1 MGHRA and CDR2 YSYEKL. CDR3 in DNA: TGCGCCAGCAGCCGAACCCGGATGGAGCCAAGGGAGCAGTACTTC. This encodes CASSRTRMEPREQYF.

Turning to this clonotype: A read error may be the cause here, since a much bigger clone is one base away. This chain joins TRBV7-9 and TRBJ2-7; D remains unclear. The CDR3 is 11 residues long. The germline gives CDR1 SEHNR, CDR2 FQNEAQ (reference sequence). The CDR3 DNA sequence: TGTGGCAGCAGCTTAGGCCCCGAGCAGTACTTC. This gives the protein CGSSLGPEQYF. Using reference TRBV7-9 and TRBJ2-7 for the parts outside the CDR3, the full variable domain is DTGVSQNPRHKITKRGQNVTFRCDPISEHNRLYWYRQTLGQGPEFLTYFQNEAQLEKSRLLSDRFSAERPKGSFSTLEIQRTEQGDSAMYLCGSSLGPEQYFGPGTRLTVT.

The V call is TRBV11-2, the J call TRBJ2-5; either TRBD1 or TRBD2 may supply D (5 bases each). The ends were cut back, 0 bases at V and 14 bases at J, with 16 bases in the middle. The CDR3 is 13 residues long. Germline V gene data show CDR1 as SGHAT and CDR2 as FQNNGV. In DNA, the CDR3 is TGTGCCAGCAGCTTAGATATCGGGGACCGCGAATACTTC. This gives the protein CASSLDIGDREYF.

The chain links TRBV29-1 to TRBJ1-2; possibly TRBD1 for D (5 bases). From germline, CDR1 is SQVTM and CDR2 ANQGSEA. V was clipped by 4 bases and J by 0 bases, with 24 bases between them. This CDR3 comprises 18 residues. CDR3 region: CSVGVPTGTQEANYGYTF. CDR3 nucleotides: TGCAGCGTTGGGGTACCAACAGGAACTCAAGAGGCTAACTATGGCTACACCTTC.

This clonotype has more than one count but fewer than ten. The V gene is TRBV29-1, the J gene TRBJ2-2, with D tentatively TRBD2 (6 bases). Trimming took off 8 bases at V and 6 bases at J, with 10 bases between the two ends. In germline, CDR1 is SQVTM, CDR2 ANQGSEA. The length of the CDR3 is 11 residues. This CDR3 reads CSIGEAGELFF. CDR3 in DNA: TGCAGCATAGGGGAGGCCGGGGAGCTGTTTTTT.

Points on this clonotype: A much larger clone differs from this one at a single base, so this may be a read error. The V and J genes are TRBV5-6 and TRBJ2-1; 7 positions match TRBD1. Germline values: CDR1 SGHDT, CDR2 YYEEEE. This CDR3 comprises 16 residues. The J segment lost 1 base and the V segment lost 4 bases, leaving 8 bases of the junction unmatched. The CDR3 is CASSLLGQDSYNEQFF. The CDR3 nucleotides are TGTGCCAGCAGCCTTCTCGGACAGGATTCCTACAATGAGCAGTTCTTC.

V and J are TRBV7-8 and TRBJ2-7; TRBD2 agrees at 7 bases. Germline lookup yields CDR1 SGHVS and CDR2 FQNEAQ. This CDR3 comprises 17 residues. Trimming took 5 bases from V and 6 from J; bases not matched to a gene: 19. The CDR3 nucleotides read TGTGCCAGCAGCCTGAAGGGAGGGACTACAGTTACCCTCGAGCAGTACTTC. It encodes CASSLKGGTTVTLEQYF.

In this sample, this clonotype turned up a few times. An end of the junction differs from the germline gene, which may be a read error. For the CDR3, the DNA is TGTGCCAGCAGCTTGAGGGGGGTGGGCGGGGGTCAAGAGACCCAGCACTTC. Translating gives CASSLRGVGGGQETQHF. The chain is built from TRBV13 and TRBJ2-5, with D perhaps matching TRBD2 (7 bases). Per germline, CDR1 PRHDT and CDR2 FYEKMQ (reference sequence). The CDR3 is 17 residues long.

The rearrangement links TRBV29-1 to TRBJ1-2; a possible D gene is TRBD1 (5 bases). Germline V gene sequence: CDR1 SQVTM, CDR2 ANQGSEA. Trimming removed 1 base at V and 12 bases at J, with 21 bases between. This CDR3 region has 14 residues. DNA of the CDR3: TGCAGCGTTGAAGCAGAGGAAGGGGTGGATGACAACACCTTC. It codes for CSVEAEEGVDDNTF.